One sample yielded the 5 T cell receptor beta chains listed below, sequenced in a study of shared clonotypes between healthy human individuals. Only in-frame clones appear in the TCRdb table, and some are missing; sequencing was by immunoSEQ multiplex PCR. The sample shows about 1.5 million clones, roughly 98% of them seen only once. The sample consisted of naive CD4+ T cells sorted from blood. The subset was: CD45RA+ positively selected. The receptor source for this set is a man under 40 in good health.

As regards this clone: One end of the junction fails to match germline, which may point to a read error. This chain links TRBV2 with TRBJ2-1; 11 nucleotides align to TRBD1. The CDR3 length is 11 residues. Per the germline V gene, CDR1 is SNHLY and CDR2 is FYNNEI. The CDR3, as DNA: TGTGCCAGCGGACAGGGGGCGAGTGGACTCTTC. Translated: CASGQGASGLF.

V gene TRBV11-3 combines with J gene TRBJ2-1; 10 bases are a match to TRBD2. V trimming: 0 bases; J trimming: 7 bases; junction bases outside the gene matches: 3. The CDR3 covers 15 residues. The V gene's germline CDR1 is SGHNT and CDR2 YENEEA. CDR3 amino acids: CASSLEVSGRNEQFF. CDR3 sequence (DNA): TGTGCCAGCAGCTTAGAGGTTAGCGGGAGGAATGAGCAGTTCTTC. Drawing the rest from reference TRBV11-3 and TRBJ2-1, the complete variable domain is EAGVVQSPRYKIIEKKQPVAFWCNPISGHNTLYWYLQNLGQGPELLIRYENEEAVDDSQLPKDRFSAERLKGVDSTLKIQPAELGDSAVYLCASSLEVSGRNEQFFGPGTRLTVL.

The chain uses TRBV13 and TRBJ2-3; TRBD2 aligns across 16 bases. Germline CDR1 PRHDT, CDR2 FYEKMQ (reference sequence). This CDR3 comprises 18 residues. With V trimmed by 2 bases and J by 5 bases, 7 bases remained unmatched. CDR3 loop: CASSLPGLAGGHRDTQYF. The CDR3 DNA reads TGTGCCAGCAGCTTACCGGGACTAGCGGGAGGGCACAGAGATACGCAGTATTTT.

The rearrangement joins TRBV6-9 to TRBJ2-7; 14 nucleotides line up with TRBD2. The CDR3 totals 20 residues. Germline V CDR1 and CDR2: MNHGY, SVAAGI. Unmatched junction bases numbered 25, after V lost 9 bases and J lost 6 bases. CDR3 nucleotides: TGTGCCAGGAGGGGCGTGACGACAGAGCCGGGACTAGCGGGAGTCTCCGAGCAGTACTTC. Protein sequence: CARRGVTTEPGLAGVSEQYF.

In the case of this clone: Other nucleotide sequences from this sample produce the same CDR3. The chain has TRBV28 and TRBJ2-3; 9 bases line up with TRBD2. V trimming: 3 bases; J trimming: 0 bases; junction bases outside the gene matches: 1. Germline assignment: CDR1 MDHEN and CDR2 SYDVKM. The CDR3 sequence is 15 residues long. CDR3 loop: CASSFLAGSTDTQYF. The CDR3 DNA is TGTGCCAGCAGTTTTCTAGCGGGGAGCACAGATACGCAGTATTTT.